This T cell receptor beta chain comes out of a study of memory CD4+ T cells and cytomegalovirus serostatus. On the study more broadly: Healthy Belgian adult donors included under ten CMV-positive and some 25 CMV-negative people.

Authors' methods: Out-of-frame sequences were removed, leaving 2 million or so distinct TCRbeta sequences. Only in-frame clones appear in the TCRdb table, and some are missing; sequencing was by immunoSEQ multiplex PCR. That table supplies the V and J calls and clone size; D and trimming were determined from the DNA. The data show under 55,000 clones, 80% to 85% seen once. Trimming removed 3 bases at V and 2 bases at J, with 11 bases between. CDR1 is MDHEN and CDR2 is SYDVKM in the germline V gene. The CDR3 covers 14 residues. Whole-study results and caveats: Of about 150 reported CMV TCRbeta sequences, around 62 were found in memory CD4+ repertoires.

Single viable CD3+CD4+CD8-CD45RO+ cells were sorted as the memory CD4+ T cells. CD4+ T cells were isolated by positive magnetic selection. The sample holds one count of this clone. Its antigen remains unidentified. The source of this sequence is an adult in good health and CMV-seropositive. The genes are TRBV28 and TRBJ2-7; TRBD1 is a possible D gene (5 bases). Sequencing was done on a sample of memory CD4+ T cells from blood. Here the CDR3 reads CASSFFQGTYEQYF. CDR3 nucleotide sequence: TGTGCCAGCAGTTTTTTTCAGGGAACCTACGAGCAGTACTTC.